These 23 T cell receptor beta chains were all obtained from the same sample, sequenced in a study of blood T cell repertoires in COVID-19. The method was immunoSEQ multiplex PCR; TCRdb's version includes in-frame clones alone and lacks a portion of them. This sample has more than 250,000 clones, with approximately 89% found just once. The sequencing input was PBMCs or T cells enriched from blood (not recorded which). Source of these receptors: a woman aged 40 to 50 with acute COVID-19.

CDR3 loop: CASSQTPGGSYEQYF. The DNA of the CDR3 is TGTGCCAGCAGTCAAACTCCCGGCGGTTCCTACGAGCAGTACTTC. The chain employs TRBV6-4 and TRBJ2-7; no clear D. Trimming stripped 5 bases from V and 1 base from J, with 15 bases between. Germline V gene lookup returns CDR1 MRHNA and CDR2 SNTAGT. This CDR3 has 15 amino acids.

The chain links TRBV11-3 to TRBJ1-1; D uncertain. Looked up from germline, CDR1 is SGHNT and CDR2 is YENEEA. This CDR3 is built from 14 residues. Trimming shortened V by 0 bases and J by 0 bases, and 5 bases separated the two germline ends. The CDR3 sequence is CASSLEQLNTEAFF. The CDR3 bases are TGTGCCAGCAGCTTAGAACAGCTGAACACTGAAGCTTTCTTT.

This chain links TRBV28 with TRBJ1-2, with TRBD1 matching 11 bases. The CDR3 spans 15 residues. The V gene end was trimmed by 3 bases and the J gene end by 6 bases; junction bases not matched to a gene: 6. Per germline, CDR1 MDHEN and CDR2 SYDVKM. CDR3 in DNA: TGTGCCAGCAGTTTCCAGGGACAGGGGGTGGATGGCTACACCTTC. Its protein product is CASSFQGQGVDGYTF.

The V gene is TRBV24-1, the J gene TRBJ1-1, with TRBD1 matching 8 bases. Germline V gene data show CDR1 as KGHDR and CDR2 as SFDVKD. The CDR3 loop spans 15 amino acids. V lost 7 bases, J lost 3 bases, and 9 bases stayed unmatched. The chain's CDR3 is CATRSETGADTEAFF. The CDR3 DNA reads as TGTGCCACCAGGAGTGAGACAGGGGCCGACACTGAAGCTTTCTTT.

The chain is built from TRBV11-2 and TRBJ1-3; no firm D call. Trimming pared 2 bases from V and 2 bases from J, leaving 7 bases between. The CDR3 length is 14 residues. From germline, CDR1 is SGHAT and CDR2 FQNNGV. The CDR3: CASSLRGTGNTIYF. CDR3 coding DNA: TGTGCCAGCAGCTTACGGGGAACTGGAAACACCATATATTTT.

The rearrangement uses TRBV6-1 and TRBJ2-4; D not certain. Trimming cost V 3 bases and J 5 bases, with 23 bases left between them. CDR1 is MNHNS, CDR2 SASEGT, per germline. This CDR3 is 18 amino acids long. For the CDR3, the DNA is TGTGCCAGCAGTGATTTCCCACAACTCCCAGAACGGGAAAACATTCAGTACTTC. It is translated as CASSDFPQLPERENIQYF.

This rearrangement joins TRBV5-8 to TRBJ1-1; TRBD1 aligns across 7 bases. CDR1 SGHTS and CDR2 YDEGEE come from the germline V gene. Trimming at V came to 0 bases and at J to 8 bases, leaving 4 bases not matched to a gene. The CDR3 has 13 amino acids. CDR3 region: CASSLDRGVEAFF. As DNA, the CDR3 is TGTGCCAGCAGCTTGGACAGGGGCGTAGAAGCTTTCTTT. The complete variable domain, with remaining parts taken from reference TRBV5-8 and TRBJ1-1, reads EAGVTQSPTHLIKTRGQQATLRCSPISGHTSVYWYQQALGLGLQFLLWYDEGEERNRGNFPPRFSGRQFPNYSSELNVNALELEDSALYLCASSLDRGVEAFFGQGTRLTVV.

The rearrangement joins TRBV11-3 to TRBJ2-1, with TRBD2 matching over 10 bases. J lost 0 bases, V lost 3 bases, and 8 bases had no gene match. This CDR3 is 18 amino acids long. CDR1 is SGHNT and CDR2 is YENEEA in the germline V gene. CDR3 region: CASSFASGSSSSYNEQFF. The CDR3 region has the DNA TGTGCCAGCAGCTTCGCTAGCGGGAGCTCGAGCTCCTACAATGAGCAGTTCTTC.

The J gene is TRBJ1-3, the V gene TRBV28; D is ambiguous. Germline V gene lookup returns CDR1 MDHEN and CDR2 SYDVKM. The CDR3 is made up of 16 amino acids. Trimming pared 1 base from V and 3 bases from J, leaving 13 bases between. The CDR3 nucleotides are TGTGCCAGCAGTTTATCTCTAACCGTATATGGAAACACCATATATTTT. Amino acids: CASSLSLTVYGNTIYF.

The rearrangement links TRBV7-2 to TRBJ1-1, with TRBD1 identical over 11 bases. CDR1 SGHTA and CDR2 FQGNSA come from the germline V gene. CDR3 length equals 16 residues. V shed 5 bases, J shed 3 bases, and the junction held 8 bases outside the gene matches. The CDR3 DNA sequence: TGTGCCAGCAGCCCAAGGACAGGGGGCGTTCACACTGAAGCTTTCTTT. Protein product: CASSPRTGGVHTEAFF.

The chain recombines TRBV28 with TRBJ1-1; D perhaps matches TRBD1 (6 bases). CDR1 MDHEN and CDR2 SYDVKM come from the germline V gene. This CDR3 spans 15 amino acids. V was shortened by 6 bases and J by 0 bases, with 14 bases between the two germline ends. Written as DNA, the CDR3 is TGTGCCAGCAGCGGAGACAGGCACATGAACACTGAAGCTTTCTTT. It translates to CASSGDRHMNTEAFF.

The chain employs TRBV5-6 and TRBJ2-7; 8 bases are a match to TRBD2. Germline V gene data show CDR1 as SGHDT and CDR2 as YYEEEE. The CDR3 totals 14 residues. The V segment lost 1 base and the J segment 4 bases; nucleotides outside the gene matches: 4. In DNA form, the CDR3 reads TGTGCCAGCAGCTTGACGGGGGGGATATACGAGCAGTACTTC. Translation gives CASSLTGGIYEQYF.

The CDR3 nucleotides read TGTGCCAGCACAGGACAGGGGCATGGCTACACCTTC. Its translation is CASTGQGHGYTF. V gene TRBV9 combines with J gene TRBJ1-2; TRBD1 agrees at 9 bases. CDR3 length: 12 residues. CDR1 SGDLS and CDR2 YYNGEE come from the germline V gene. With V trimmed by 6 bases and J by 6 bases, 3 bases remained unmatched.

The chain recombines TRBV4-2 with TRBJ2-4, with a weak D call TRBD1 (5 bases). Trimming removed 4 bases at V and 2 bases at J, with 12 bases between. The CDR3 runs 15 residues. Per germline, CDR1 LGHNA and CDR2 YNFKEQ. CDR3 region: CASSPEQESKNIQYF. Written as DNA, the CDR3 is TGTGCCAGCAGCCCCGAACAGGAGTCCAAAAACATTCAGTACTTC.

The chain is built from TRBV27 and TRBJ1-2; no clear D. Germline V gene lookup returns CDR1 MNHEY and CDR2 SMNVEV (reference sequence). This CDR3 is 13 amino acids long. Between the trimmed V and J ends, which lost 0 bases and 5 bases, there was a span of 7 bases. In DNA, the CDR3 is TGTGCCAGCAGTTTATCGAGGGAGTATGGCTACACCTTC. Amino acid sequence: CASSLSREYGYTF.

The chain joins TRBV6-5 to TRBJ2-4; possibly TRBD2 for D (6 bases). CDR1 and CDR2 (germline): MNHEY, SVGAGI. V dropped 7 bases and J dropped 2 bases, with 15 bases sitting between them. CDR3 length equals 15 residues. The CDR3 sequence: CASNYLGGTKNIQYF. CDR3 DNA: TGTGCCAGCAACTACTTGGGGGGAACCAAAAACATTCAGTACTTC.

The CDR3 loop reads CASSPSGLAGRDTQYF. CDR3 DNA sequence: TGTGCCAGCAGTCCTTCGGGCCTAGCGGGTAGAGATACGCAGTATTTT. J is TRBJ2-3 and V is TRBV13; TRBD2 matches 8 bases. Germline V gives CDR1 PRHDT, CDR2 FYEKMQ (reference sequence). J was trimmed by 5 bases and V by 6 bases; bases with no gene match: 13. The CDR3 is 16 amino acids.

Only one count was recorded for this clone. The chain joins TRBV11-2 to TRBJ2-2; 15 bases fit TRBD2. Per the germline V gene, CDR1 is SGHAT and CDR2 is FQNNGV. The CDR3 is 16 residues long. V lost 4 bases and J lost 7; bases outside the gene matches: 4. The CDR3 here is CASSWTSGRAGGELFF. The DNA of the CDR3 is TGTGCCAGCAGCTGGACTAGCGGGAGGGCCGGCGGGGAGCTGTTTTTT.

J is TRBJ2-7 and V is TRBV7-6; 13 positions match TRBD2. V shed 4 bases, J shed 6 bases, and the junction held 0 bases outside the gene matches. This CDR3 has 13 amino acids. Germline V gene lookup returns CDR1 SGHVS and CDR2 FNYEAQ. CDR3 residues: CASSWTSGSEQYV. CDR3 DNA sequence: TGTGCCAGCAGCTGGACTAGCGGGAGCGAGCAGTACGTC.

The chain carries TRBV5-1 and TRBJ1-2, with 8 nucleotides matching TRBD1. The V and J ends lost 1 base and 8 bases, in that order; junction bases with no gene match: 4. Germline CDR1 reads SGHRS; CDR2 reads YFSETQ. CDR3 length equals 13 residues. The CDR3 coding sequence is TGCGCCAGCAGCTTGCCGACAGGGGTCGGCTACACCTTC. It translates to CASSLPTGVGYTF.

The chain has TRBV5-4 and TRBJ1-1; the match to TRBD1 covers 9 bases. The CDR3 loop spans 16 amino acids. V trimming: 4 bases; J trimming: 3 bases; junction bases outside the gene matches: 10. Per the germline V gene, CDR1 is SGHNT and CDR2 is YYREEE (reference sequence). The CDR3 sequence: CASSANRGHQDTEAFF. The CDR3 bases are TGTGCCAGCAGCGCCAACAGGGGGCATCAGGACACTGAAGCTTTCTTT.

CDR3 bases: TGTGCCAGCAGCAAGGAGTCTGCGGGTGGGGCCAACGTCCTGACTTTC. Its protein product is CASSKESAGGANVLTF. The chain recombines TRBV11-3 with TRBJ2-6, with D possibly being TRBD2 (5 bases). Germline loops: CDR1 SGHNT, CDR2 YENEEA. Deletions cut 5 bases from V and 3 bases from J, with 14 bases between. This CDR3 comprises 16 residues.

The rearrangement joins TRBV9 to TRBJ1-4; D ambiguous. The CDR3 runs to 15 residues. V gave up 4 bases and J gave up 10 bases, with 20 bases separating them. Germline lookup yields CDR1 SGDLS and CDR2 YYNGEE. CDR3 sequence: CASSPSRESRGKLFF. The CDR3, as DNA: TGTGCCAGCAGCCCCTCCCGGGAGTCTCGAGGAAAACTGTTTTTT.